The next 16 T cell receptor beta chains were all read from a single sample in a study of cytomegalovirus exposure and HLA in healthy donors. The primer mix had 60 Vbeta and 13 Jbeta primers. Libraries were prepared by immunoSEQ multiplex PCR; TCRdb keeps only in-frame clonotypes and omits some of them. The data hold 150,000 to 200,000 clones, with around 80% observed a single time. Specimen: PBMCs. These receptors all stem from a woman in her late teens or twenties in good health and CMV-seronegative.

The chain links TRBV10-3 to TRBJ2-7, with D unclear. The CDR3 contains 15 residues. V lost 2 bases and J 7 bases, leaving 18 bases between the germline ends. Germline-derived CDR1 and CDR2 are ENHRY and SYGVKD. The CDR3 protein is CAISEASARVFEQYV. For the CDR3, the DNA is TGTGCCATCAGTGAGGCTTCAGCGAGAGTATTTGAGCAGTACGTC.

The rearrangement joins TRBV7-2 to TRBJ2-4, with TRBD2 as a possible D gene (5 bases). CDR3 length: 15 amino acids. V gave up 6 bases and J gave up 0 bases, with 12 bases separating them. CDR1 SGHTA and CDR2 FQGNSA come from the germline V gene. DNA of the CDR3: TGTGCCAGCAGTCCACTGACTATAGCCAAAAACATTCAGTACTTC. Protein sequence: CASSPLTIAKNIQYF.

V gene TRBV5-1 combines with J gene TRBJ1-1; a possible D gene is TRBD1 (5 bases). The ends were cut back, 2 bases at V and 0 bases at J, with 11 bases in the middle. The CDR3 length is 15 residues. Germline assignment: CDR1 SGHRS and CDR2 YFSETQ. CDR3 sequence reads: CASSFGGEMNTEAFF. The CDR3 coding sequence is TGCGCCAGCAGCTTCGGGGGTGAAATGAACACTGAAGCTTTCTTT.

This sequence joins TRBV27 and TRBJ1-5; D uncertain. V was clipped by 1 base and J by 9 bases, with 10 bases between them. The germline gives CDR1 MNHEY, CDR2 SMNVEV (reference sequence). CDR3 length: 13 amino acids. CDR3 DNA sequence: TGTGCCAGCAGTTTATTATCAGGCCCGCCCCAGCATTTT. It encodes CASSLLSGPPQHF.

DNA for the CDR3: TGTGCCAGCAGCTTTACAAGCGGGAGGGCCGGGGAGACCCAGTACTTC. It is translated as CASSFTSGRAGETQYF. The genes are TRBV5-4 and TRBJ2-5, with 10 bases matching TRBD2. The junction had 9 bases not matched to a gene; V was cut back by 2 bases and J by 5 bases. The CDR3 extends over 16 amino acids. Germline CDR1 reads SGHNT; CDR2 reads YYREEE (reference sequence).

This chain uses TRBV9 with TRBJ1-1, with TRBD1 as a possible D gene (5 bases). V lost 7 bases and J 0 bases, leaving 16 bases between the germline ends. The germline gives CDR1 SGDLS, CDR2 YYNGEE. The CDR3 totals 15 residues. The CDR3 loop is CASSSGGWMNTEAFF. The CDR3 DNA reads TGTGCCAGCTCCTCCGGGGGGTGGATGAACACTGAAGCTTTCTTT.

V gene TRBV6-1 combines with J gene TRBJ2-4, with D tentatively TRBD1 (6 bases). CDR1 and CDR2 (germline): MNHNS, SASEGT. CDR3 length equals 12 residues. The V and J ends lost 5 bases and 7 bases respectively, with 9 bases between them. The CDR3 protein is CASSKTGNIQYF. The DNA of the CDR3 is TGTGCCAGCAGTAAGACAGGCAACATTCAGTACTTC.

CDR3 loop: CASTYTGLAGVEQYV. CDR3 nucleotide sequence: TGTGCCAGCACCTATACGGGACTAGCGGGAGTAGAGCAGTACGTC. This chain joins TRBV7-9 and TRBJ2-7; TRBD2 agrees at 14 bases. The length of the CDR3 is 15 residues. J was trimmed by 7 bases and V by 7 bases; bases with no gene match: 9. Germline-derived CDR1 and CDR2 are SEHNR and FQNEAQ (reference sequence).

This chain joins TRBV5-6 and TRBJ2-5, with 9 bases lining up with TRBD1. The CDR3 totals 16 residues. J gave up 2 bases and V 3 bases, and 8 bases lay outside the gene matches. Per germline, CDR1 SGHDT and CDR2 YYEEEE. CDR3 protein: CASSSRGQGLQETQYF. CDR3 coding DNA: TGTGCCAGCAGCTCCCGGGGACAGGGCTTACAAGAGACCCAGTACTTC.

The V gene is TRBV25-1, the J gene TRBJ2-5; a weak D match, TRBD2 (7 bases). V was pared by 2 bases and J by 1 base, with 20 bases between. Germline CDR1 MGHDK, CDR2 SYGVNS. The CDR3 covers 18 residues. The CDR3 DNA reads TGTGCCAGCAGTGAAGGGGGGGCTAGCAGAACTCTCCAAGAGACCCAGTACTTC. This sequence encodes CASSEGGASRTLQETQYF.

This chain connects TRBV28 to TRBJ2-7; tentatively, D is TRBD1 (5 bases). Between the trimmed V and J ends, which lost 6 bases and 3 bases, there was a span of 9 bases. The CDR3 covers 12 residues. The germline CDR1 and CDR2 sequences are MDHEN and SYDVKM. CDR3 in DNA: TGTGCCAGCAGCGCAACAGGCTACGAGCAGTACTTC. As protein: CASSATGYEQYF.

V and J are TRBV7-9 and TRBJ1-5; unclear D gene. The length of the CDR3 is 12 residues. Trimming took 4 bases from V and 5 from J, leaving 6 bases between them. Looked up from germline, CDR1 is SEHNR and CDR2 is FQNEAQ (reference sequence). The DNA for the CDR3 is TGTGCCAGCAGCTCGGAGGATCAGCCCCAGCATTTT. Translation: CASSSEDQPQHF.

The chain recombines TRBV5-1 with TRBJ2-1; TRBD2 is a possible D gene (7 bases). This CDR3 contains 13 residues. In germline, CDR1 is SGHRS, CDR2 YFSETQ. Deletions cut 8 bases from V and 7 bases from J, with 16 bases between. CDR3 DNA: TGCGCCAGTAGACGGGGGAGGGGGAATGAGCAGTTCTTC. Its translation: CASRRGRGNEQFF.

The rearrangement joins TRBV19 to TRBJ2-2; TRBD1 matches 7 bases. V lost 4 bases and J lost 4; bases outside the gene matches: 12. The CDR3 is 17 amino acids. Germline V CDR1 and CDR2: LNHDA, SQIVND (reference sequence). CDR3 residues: CASSTGPGGIGTGELFF. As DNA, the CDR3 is TGTGCCAGTAGTACGGGCCCAGGGGGAATTGGCACCGGGGAGCTGTTTTTT.

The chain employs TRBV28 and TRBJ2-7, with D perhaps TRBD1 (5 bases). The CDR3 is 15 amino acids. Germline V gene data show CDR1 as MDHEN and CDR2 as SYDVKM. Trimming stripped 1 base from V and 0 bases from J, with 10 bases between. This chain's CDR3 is CASSLYGQGSYEQYF. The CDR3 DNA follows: TGTGCCAGCAGTTTATACGGGCAGGGCTCCTACGAGCAGTACTTC.

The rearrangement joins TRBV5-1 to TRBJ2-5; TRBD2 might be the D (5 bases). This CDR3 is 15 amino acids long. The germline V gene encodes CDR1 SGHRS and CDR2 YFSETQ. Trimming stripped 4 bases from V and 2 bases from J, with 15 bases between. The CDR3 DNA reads TGCGCCAGCAGCCCGGCACTAGATCGGCAAGAGACCCAGTACTTC. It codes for CASSPALDRQETQYF.